Here is one TCR beta chain with its context. Its antigen remains unidentified. The CDR3 has 13 amino acids. V shed 4 bases and J shed 2 bases, with 8 bases lying between them. Looked up from germline, CDR1 is SQVTM and CDR2 is ANQGSEA. This entry comes from a study of cytomegalovirus exposure and HLA in healthy donors. It was with 60 Vbeta and 13 Jbeta primers that the PCR ran. The data were produced by immunoSEQ multiplex PCR, yet TCRdb's version contains in-frame clones alone and is incomplete. The sample records more than 95,000 clones, about four fifths being singletons. General study findings and limits: It was reportedly the case that the classifier diagnosed cytomegalovirus status with high specificity and sensitivity. Rare sequences made up most TCRs, while some public TCRs were found in many donors. As a later analysis showed, a missense DCLRE1C variant was linked to trimming of TCR beta V- and J-genes. In an earlier analysis, in 587 donors, most V segments appeared productive either ~90% or ~30% of the time.

The chain is built from TRBV29-1 and TRBJ2-2; TRBD1 is a possible D gene (5 bases). Material: PBMCs. The origin of this receptor is a female donor in good health and CMV-seropositive. The DNA for the CDR3 is TGCAGCGTTGGGACACCCAACACCGGGGAGCTGTTTTTT. Amino acids: CSVGTPNTGELFF.